The clone carrying this T cell receptor (beta chain) was seen repeatedly, ten times or more. No antigen is known for it. CDR3 length: 16 amino acids. Germline V gene lookup returns CDR1 SGHRS and CDR2 YFSETQ. Trimming took off 5 bases at V and 3 bases at J, with 15 bases between the two ends. The data derive from a study of T-cell reconstitution after alpha-beta-depleted transplantation in children. Findings and caveats of the study: In patients about two months after transplant, alpha-beta T cells reportedly arose from several hundred expanded graft clones. A year had passed since transplant, and T-cell counts and diversity by then came mostly from newly produced T cells.

Preparation of the TCRbeta library was carried out with unique molecular identifiers. TCRdb reprocessed the PCR reads with MiXCR, giving one entry per CDR3 protein. This sample has about 160,000 distinct CDR3 sequences, with approximately 12% found just once. This chain links TRBV5-1 with TRBJ1-6; the D gene is possibly TRBD1 (5 bases). This TCR derives from a boy between 2 and 10 years old with acute myeloid leukemia, due to receive a stem cell transplant. The sample here was PBMCs, taken before TCRalphabeta/CD19-depleted stem cell transplant. The CDR3 DNA follows: TGCGCCAGCAGTCTAGACCCGAGGGGCTATAATTCACCCCTCCACTTT. This gives the protein CASSLDPRGYNSPLHF.